One sample yielded the 27 T cell receptor beta chains listed below, sequenced in a study of cytomegalovirus exposure and HLA in healthy donors. This PCR relied on a set of 60 Vbeta primers and 13 Jbeta primers. Clones were sequenced by immunoSEQ multiplex PCR, and TCRdb holds only the in-frame ones, with some missing. The sample includes 55,000 to 80,000 clones, 50% to 80% seen only once; the top ten take less than 25%. The sample comprised PBMCs. These TCRs come from a man aged 35 to 55 in good health and CMV-seropositive.

V is TRBV11-2 and J is TRBJ1-3; possibly TRBD1 for D (5 bases). CDR1 and CDR2 (germline): SGHAT, FQNNGV. This CDR3 is built from 17 residues. V gave up 2 bases and J gave up 0 bases, with 14 bases separating them. The CDR3 spells CASSLLGGLGSGNTIYF. In DNA form, the CDR3 reads TGTGCCAGCAGCTTATTGGGGGGGTTGGGCTCTGGAAACACCATATATTTT.

The CDR3 reads CASTNGGLTFF. DNA of the CDR3: TGTGCCAGCACCAACGGGGGACTAACTTTCTTT. V and J are TRBV11-2 and TRBJ1-1; possibly TRBD1 for D (5 bases). Germline assignment: CDR1 SGHAT and CDR2 FQNNGV. The CDR3 runs 11 residues. Trimming pared 7 bases from V and 12 bases from J, leaving 15 bases between.

This chain links TRBV2 with TRBJ1-1; 9 bases are a match to TRBD1. This CDR3 contains 15 residues. Germline loops: CDR1 SNHLY, CDR2 FYNNEI. V shed 7 bases, J shed 0 bases, and the junction held 6 bases outside the gene matches. The CDR3 DNA reads as TGTGCCAGCAAGCAACAGGGGGCTATGAACACTGAAGCTTTCTTT. It translates to CASKQQGAMNTEAFF.

The chain employs TRBV9 and TRBJ2-3, with TRBD2 as a possible D gene (7 bases). The CDR3 is 14 residues long. CDR1 is SGDLS and CDR2 is YYNGEE in the germline V gene. V lost 10 bases and J 2 bases, leaving 17 bases between the germline ends. The chain's CDR3 is CASQGRATTDTQYF. In nucleotides, the CDR3 is TGTGCCTCGCAGGGGAGGGCCACCACAGATACGCAGTATTTT.

This clone was seen only a few times. This sequence joins TRBV13 and TRBJ2-2; tentatively, D is TRBD2 (5 bases). V shed 5 bases and J shed 3 bases, with 10 bases lying between them. Germline V gene lookup returns CDR1 PRHDT and CDR2 FYEKMQ (reference sequence). CDR3 length: 14 amino acids. CDR3 sequence: CASSRTSYTGELFF. CDR3 in DNA: TGTGCCAGCAGCCGGACTTCCTACACCGGGGAGCTGTTTTTT.

In its sample, this clone was seen a few times. V and J are TRBV6-4 and TRBJ2-2, with D possibly being TRBD2 (6 bases). Germline CDR1 MRHNA, CDR2 SNTAGT. The CDR3 is 16 amino acids. V was trimmed by 2 bases and J by 8 bases, leaving 18 bases between them. CDR3 amino acids: CASSDPYSAGGGELFF. CDR3 DNA sequence: TGTGCCAGCAGTGACCCATACTCGGCCGGAGGGGGGGAGCTGTTTTTT.

The rearrangement joins TRBV7-9 to TRBJ1-1, with 7 bases aligning to TRBD1. V trimming: 5 bases; J trimming: 2 bases; junction bases outside the gene matches: 14. CDR1 and CDR2 (germline): SEHNR, FQNEAQ (reference sequence). The CDR3 covers 17 residues. CDR3 loop: CASSVLDLGGENTEAFF. DNA for the CDR3: TGTGCCAGCAGCGTACTTGATTTAGGGGGCGAAAACACTGAAGCTTTCTTT.

The chain is built from TRBV29-1 and TRBJ1-4; D is possibly TRBD1 (5 bases). CDR3 length: 11 residues. The ends were cut back, 8 bases at V and 8 bases at J, with 12 bases in the middle. Germline V lookup: CDR1 SQVTM, CDR2 ANQGSEA. CDR3 sequence (DNA): TGCAGCCTTTCAAGGGGAGAAAAACTGTTTTTT. Translation gives CSLSRGEKLFF.

The chain is built from TRBV7-3 and TRBJ1-1; 7 positions match TRBD1. This CDR3 has 16 amino acids. After removal of 2 bases from V and 7 bases from J, the junction contained 13 bases not matched to a gene. The germline V gene has CDR1 SGHTA and CDR2 FQGTGA. For the CDR3, the DNA is TGTGCCAGCAGCTTATCCGGTCGACAGGGATCCGTTGAAGCTTTCTTT. Its translation: CASSLSGRQGSVEAFF.

The sample holds a few counts of this clone. CDR3: CASSLSVGGTDTQYF. The CDR3 bases are TGTGCCAGCAGTTTATCTGTGGGCGGCACAGATACGCAGTATTTT. The gene calls are TRBV27 and TRBJ2-3, with D hard to call. The length of the CDR3 is 15 residues. Germline values: CDR1 MNHEY, CDR2 SMNVEV (reference sequence). The V end lost 0 bases, the J end lost 1 base, and 8 bases lay between the germline ends.

This chain joins TRBV7-9 and TRBJ1-3, with D uncertain. The V and J ends lost 0 bases and 2 bases respectively, with 5 bases between them. The CDR3 has 14 residues. Per the germline V gene, CDR1 is SEHNR and CDR2 is FQNEAQ (reference sequence). DNA for the CDR3: TGTGCCAGCAGCTTAGCCCCCACTGGAAACACCATATATTTT. Residues: CASSLAPTGNTIYF.

This clone occurred a few times. V usage is TRBV14 and J usage is TRBJ1-1, with D tentatively TRBD1 (5 bases). Germline CDR1 reads SGHDN; CDR2 reads FVKESK. The CDR3 spans 12 residues. V lost 4 bases and J lost 11, with 14 bases in between. CDR3 DNA sequence: TGTGCCAGCAGCCTAGGGGCCGGGGGTGCTTTCTTT. Its translation is CASSLGAGGAFF.

Only one count was recorded for this clone. In DNA, the CDR3 is TGTGCCAGCTCACCACCAGGGGTTCCTGAGCAGTTCTTC. Protein product: CASSPPGVPEQFF. The gene calls are TRBV18 and TRBJ2-1, with TRBD1 as a possible D gene (5 bases). CDR1 and CDR2 (germline): KGHSH, LQKENI. The CDR3 is 13 amino acids. V was pared by 0 bases and J by 9 bases, with 9 bases between.

V usage is TRBV9 and J usage is TRBJ1-1, with D unclear. Looked up from germline, CDR1 is SGDLS and CDR2 is YYNGEE. The CDR3 runs to 14 residues. Trimming took 4 bases from V and 1 from J, leaving 11 bases between them. Here the CDR3 DNA reads TGTGCCAGCAGCCCTGCAGTTCGGAACACTGAAGCTTTCTTT. It encodes CASSPAVRNTEAFF.

This rearrangement joins TRBV7-3 to TRBJ1-1; 8 bases map to TRBD1. The CDR3 has 14 residues. Per germline, CDR1 SGHTA and CDR2 FQGTGA. J lost 10 bases, V lost 0 bases, and 7 bases had no gene match. CDR3 nucleotides: TGTGCCAGCAGCTTAACCCGGACAGGGCGGGTAGCTTTCTTT. Protein product: CASSLTRTGRVAFF.

This chain links TRBV27 with TRBJ2-3; weak D call: TRBD1 (5 bases). This CDR3 has 14 residues. Germline V gene sequence: CDR1 MNHEY, CDR2 SMNVEV (reference sequence). Trimming cost V 3 bases and J 5 bases, with 12 bases left between them. The CDR3, as DNA: TGTGCCAGCAGTTTCCTTCTTCAGGGAGATACGCAGTATTTT. Translation: CASSFLLQGDTQYF.

The chain employs TRBV28 and TRBJ1-1; TRBD1 aligns across 7 bases. Germline assignment: CDR1 MDHEN and CDR2 SYDVKM. This CDR3 is built from 12 residues. V shed 3 bases, J shed 12 bases, and the junction held 7 bases outside the gene matches. The CDR3 nucleotides read TGTGCCAGCAGTTTGTTAGGGGGCGCATCTTTCTTT. Protein product: CASSLLGGASFF.

V usage is TRBV14 and J usage is TRBJ2-1; 10 bases map to TRBD2. Germline V gene data show CDR1 as SGHDN and CDR2 as FVKESK. J gave up 4 bases and V 4 bases, and 7 bases lay outside the gene matches. The CDR3 sequence is 16 residues long. CDR3 DNA sequence: TGTGCCAGCAGCCTACTTTCTAGCGGGGGATACAATGAGCAGTTCTTC. It codes for CASSLLSSGGYNEQFF.

The count of this clone is one. V gene TRBV5-6 combines with J gene TRBJ2-3; TRBD2 aligns across 7 bases. The germline V gene encodes CDR1 SGHDT and CDR2 YYEEEE. The CDR3 contains 14 residues. V shed 0 bases, J shed 4 bases, and the junction held 2 bases outside the gene matches. In nucleotides, the CDR3 is TGTGCCAGCAGCTTGGGGACTAGGTCAGATACGCAGTATTTT. This gives the protein CASSLGTRSDTQYF.

The genes are TRBV4-2 and TRBJ2-7; no definite D call. The V gene's germline CDR1 is LGHNA and CDR2 YNFKEQ. This CDR3 is built from 13 residues. V lost 6 bases to trimming and J lost 2 bases, with 11 bases between them. The CDR3 protein is CASSSELAYEQYF. DNA for the CDR3: TGTGCCAGCAGTTCCGAGTTGGCCTACGAGCAGTACTTC.

The rearrangement joins TRBV6-1 to TRBJ1-6, with a tentative D call TRBD1 (6 bases). The germline gives CDR1 MNHNS, CDR2 SASEGT. Trimming cost V 2 bases and J 7 bases, with 12 bases left between them. The CDR3 extends over 15 amino acids. The CDR3 DNA is TGTGCCAGCAGTGAATTTAGGACAGTAAATTCACCCCTCCACTTT. The encoded protein is CASSEFRTVNSPLHF.

CDR3 loop: CASSIGALAGSYNEQFF. The CDR3, as DNA: TGCGCCAGCAGCATAGGGGCCCTGGCTGGCTCCTACAATGAGCAGTTCTTC. This chain uses TRBV4-1 with TRBJ2-1, with D possibly TRBD1 on 5 matching bases. Trimming left V 5 bases short and J 0 bases short, with 17 bases between. Germline V gene data show CDR1 as MGHRA and CDR2 as YSYEKL. The CDR3 is 17 amino acids.

CDR3 residues: CASSGTDRDVYEKLFF. The CDR3 DNA reads as TGTGCCAGCAGCGGAACAGACAGGGACGTTTATGAAAAACTGTTTTTT. This chain joins TRBV4-2 and TRBJ1-4; TRBD1 matches 7 bases. This CDR3 is built from 16 residues. Germline CDR1 LGHNA, CDR2 YNFKEQ. V lost 5 bases to trimming and J lost 6 bases; unmatched junction nucleotides: 12.

This sequence joins TRBV7-8 and TRBJ2-3, with TRBD2 identical over 16 bases. Per germline, CDR1 SGHVS and CDR2 FQNEAQ. J was trimmed by 0 bases and V by 2 bases; bases with no gene match: 11. The CDR3 runs 21 residues. The CDR3 protein is CASSLPSGLAGGPLSTDTQYF. The CDR3 DNA reads TGTGCCAGCAGCTTACCGTCGGGACTAGCGGGGGGGCCCCTTAGCACAGATACGCAGTATTTT.

This clone has just a few counts. The genes are TRBV6-1 and TRBJ2-5; possibly TRBD2 for D (5 bases). Gene TRBJ2-7 matches the end of the DNA better, so the J call may be wrong. This CDR3 spans 13 amino acids. CDR1 and CDR2 (germline): MNHNS, SASEGT. The CDR3 sequence: CASRPSGVYEQYF. The CDR3 nucleotides are TGTGCCAGCAGGCCCAGCGGAGTCTACGAGCAGTACTTC.

This chain links TRBV19 with TRBJ1-1; 7 bases line up with TRBD1. The germline CDR1 and CDR2 sequences are LNHDA and SQIVND (reference sequence). The V and J ends lost 9 bases and 1 base, in that order; junction bases with no gene match: 8. The CDR3 totals 14 residues. The CDR3 loop reads CASLGGRKNTEAFF. The CDR3 bases are TGTGCCAGCCTAGGGGGCCGGAAGAACACTGAAGCTTTCTTT.

V usage is TRBV6-6 and J usage is TRBJ1-2, with no clear D. V lost 5 bases to trimming and J lost 2 bases, with 9 bases between them. The CDR3 sequence is 13 residues long. Looked up from germline, CDR1 is MNHNY and CDR2 is SVGAGI (reference sequence). CDR3 protein: CASSTAENYGYTF. The CDR3 DNA is TGTGCCAGCAGTACGGCGGAGAACTATGGCTACACCTTC.